This T cell receptor (beta chain) derives from a study of blood T cell repertoires in COVID-19. Whole-study context: Samples representing acute and convalescent COVID-19 were sourced from the United States, Italy and Spain. Nucleic acid was either cDNA or gDNA, and it came from T cells, B-cell-depleted T cells, or PBMCs.

The CDR3 runs to 12 residues. V dropped 4 bases and J dropped 9 bases, with 11 bases sitting between them. Germline V gene lookup returns CDR1 SGHRS and CDR2 YFSETQ. As originally analysed: Reference gene primer amplification yielded estimated nucleated cell counts. TCRdb keeps only in-frame clones here, not all; method: immunoSEQ multiplex PCR. V, J and clone size derive from that table, while D and trimming were established from the DNA sequence. The profile covers more than 95,000 clones, with approximately 91% appearing a single time and around 5.5% taken by the ten largest. The TCR originated in a human donor in a cohort sampled during active COVID-19. The rearrangement links TRBV5-1 to TRBJ2-1; D is uncertain. Sequencing was carried out using peripheral blood. CDR3 nucleotides: TGCGCCAGCAGCCACCCCCCCAGTGAGCAGTTCTTC. Translation gives CASSHPPSEQFF.